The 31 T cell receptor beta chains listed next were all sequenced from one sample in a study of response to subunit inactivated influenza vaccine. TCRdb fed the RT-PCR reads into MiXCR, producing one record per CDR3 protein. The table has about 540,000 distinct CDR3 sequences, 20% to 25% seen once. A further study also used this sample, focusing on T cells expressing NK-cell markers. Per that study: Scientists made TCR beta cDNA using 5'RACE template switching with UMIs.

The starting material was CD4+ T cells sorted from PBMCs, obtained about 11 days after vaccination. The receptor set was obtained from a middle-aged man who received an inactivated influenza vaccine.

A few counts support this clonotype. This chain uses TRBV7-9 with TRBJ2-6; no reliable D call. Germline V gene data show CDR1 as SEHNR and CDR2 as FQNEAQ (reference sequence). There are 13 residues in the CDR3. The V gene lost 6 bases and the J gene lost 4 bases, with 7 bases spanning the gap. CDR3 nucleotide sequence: TGTGCCAGCAGACGGCAGGGGGCCAACGTCCTGACTTTC. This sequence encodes CASRRQGANVLTF. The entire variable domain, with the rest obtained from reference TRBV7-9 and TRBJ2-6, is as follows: DTGVSQNPRHKITKRGQNVTFRCDPISEHNRLYWYRQTLGQGPEFLTYFQNEAQLEKSRLLSDRFSAERPKGSFSTLEIQRTEQGDSAMYLCASRRQGANVLTFGAGSRLTVL.

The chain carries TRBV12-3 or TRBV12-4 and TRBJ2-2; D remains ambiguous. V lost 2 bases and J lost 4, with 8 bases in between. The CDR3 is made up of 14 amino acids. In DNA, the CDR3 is TGTGCCAGCAGTTTATACCTGGGCACCGGGGAGCTGTTTTTT. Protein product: CASSLYLGTGELFF.

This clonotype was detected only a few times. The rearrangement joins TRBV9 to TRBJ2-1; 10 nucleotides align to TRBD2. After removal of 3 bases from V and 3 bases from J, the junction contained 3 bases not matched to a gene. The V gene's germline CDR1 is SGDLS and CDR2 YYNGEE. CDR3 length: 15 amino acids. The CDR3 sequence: CASSDTSGIYNEQFF. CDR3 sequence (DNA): TGTGCCAGCAGCGATACTAGCGGGATCTACAATGAGCAGTTCTTC.

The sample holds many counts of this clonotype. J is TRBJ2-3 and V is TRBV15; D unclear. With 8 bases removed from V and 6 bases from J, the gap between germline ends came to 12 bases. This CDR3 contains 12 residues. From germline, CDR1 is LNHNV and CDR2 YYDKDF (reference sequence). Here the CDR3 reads CATALNADTQYF. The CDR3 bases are TGTGCCACCGCCTTAAATGCGGATACGCAGTATTTT.

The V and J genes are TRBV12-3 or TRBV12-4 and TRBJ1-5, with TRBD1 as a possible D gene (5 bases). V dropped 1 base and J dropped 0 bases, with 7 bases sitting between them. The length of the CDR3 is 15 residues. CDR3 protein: CASSLGRDSNQPQHF. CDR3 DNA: TGTGCCAGCAGTTTAGGCAGGGATAGCAATCAGCCCCAGCATTTT.

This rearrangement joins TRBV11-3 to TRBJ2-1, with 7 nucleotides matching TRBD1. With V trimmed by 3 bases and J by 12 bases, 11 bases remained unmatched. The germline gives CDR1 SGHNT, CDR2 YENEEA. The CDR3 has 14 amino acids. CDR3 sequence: CASSFGLTGTAQFF. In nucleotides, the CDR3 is TGTGCCAGCAGCTTTGGGCTTACAGGGACAGCGCAGTTCTTC.

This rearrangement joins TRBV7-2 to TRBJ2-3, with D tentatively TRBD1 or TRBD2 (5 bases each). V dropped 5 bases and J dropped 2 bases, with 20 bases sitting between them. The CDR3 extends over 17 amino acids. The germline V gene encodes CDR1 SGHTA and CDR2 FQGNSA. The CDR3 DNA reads TGTGCCAGCAGCCCCCCCGGGACGGCAGAATCCACAGATACGCAGTATTTT. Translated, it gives CASSPPGTAESTDTQYF.

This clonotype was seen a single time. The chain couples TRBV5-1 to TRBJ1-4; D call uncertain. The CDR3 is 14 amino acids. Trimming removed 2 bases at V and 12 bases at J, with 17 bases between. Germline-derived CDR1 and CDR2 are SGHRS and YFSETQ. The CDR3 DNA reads TGCGCCAGCAGCTTAACCAGCTCAGCTGTTGAACTGTTTTTT. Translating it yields CASSLTSSAVELFF.

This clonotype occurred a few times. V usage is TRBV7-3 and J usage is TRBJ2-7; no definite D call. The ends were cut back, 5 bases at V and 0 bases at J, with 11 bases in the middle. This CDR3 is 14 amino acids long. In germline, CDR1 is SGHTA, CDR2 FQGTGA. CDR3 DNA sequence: TGTGCCAGCAGCACCGACTCGTACTCCTACGAGCAGTACTTC. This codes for CASSTDSYSYEQYF.

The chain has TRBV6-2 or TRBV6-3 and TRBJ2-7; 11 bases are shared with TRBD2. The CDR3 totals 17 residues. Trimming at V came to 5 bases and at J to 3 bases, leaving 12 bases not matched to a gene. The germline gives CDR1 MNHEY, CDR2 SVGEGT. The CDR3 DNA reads TGTGCCAGCAGTCACGGAAGACTAGCGGGATTATACTACGAGCAGTACTTC. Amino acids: CASSHGRLAGLYYEQYF.

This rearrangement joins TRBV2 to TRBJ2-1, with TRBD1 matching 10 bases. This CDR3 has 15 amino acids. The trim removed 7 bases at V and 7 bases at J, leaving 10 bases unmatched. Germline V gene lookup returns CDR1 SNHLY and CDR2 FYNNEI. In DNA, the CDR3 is TGTGCCAGCACCCAGGACAGGGGGGTGGGTAATGAGCAGTTCTTC. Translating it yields CASTQDRGVGNEQFF.

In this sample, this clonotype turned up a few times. The CDR3 DNA reads TGTGCCACCAGCAGAGTCCGATTGGACACCCAGTACAATGAGCAGTTCTTC. Residues: CATSRVRLDTQYNEQFF. This chain uses TRBV15 with TRBJ2-1, with D perhaps matching TRBD1 (5 bases). The CDR3 has 17 residues. Trimming removed 1 base from V and 4 bases from J, with 17 bases in between. Germline lookup yields CDR1 LNHNV and CDR2 YYDKDF (reference sequence).

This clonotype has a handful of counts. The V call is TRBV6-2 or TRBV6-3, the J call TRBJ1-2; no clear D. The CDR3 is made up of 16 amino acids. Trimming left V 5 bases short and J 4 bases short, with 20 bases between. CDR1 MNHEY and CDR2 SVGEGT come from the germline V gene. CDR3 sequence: CASSPLRPRARYGYTF. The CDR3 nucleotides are TGTGCCAGCAGTCCTCTGAGGCCCAGAGCACGCTATGGCTACACCTTC.

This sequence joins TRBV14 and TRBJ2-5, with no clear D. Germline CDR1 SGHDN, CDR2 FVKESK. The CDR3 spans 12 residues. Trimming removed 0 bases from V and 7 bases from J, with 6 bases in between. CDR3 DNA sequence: TGTGCCAGCAGCCAAGATTGGGGGACCCAGTACTTC. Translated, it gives CASSQDWGTQYF. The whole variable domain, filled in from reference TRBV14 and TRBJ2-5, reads EAGVTQFPSHSVIEKGQTVTLRCDPISGHDNLYWYRRVMGKEIKFLLHFVKESKQDESGMPNNRFLAERTGGTYSTLKVQPAELEDSGVYFCASSQDWGTQYFGPGTRLLVL.

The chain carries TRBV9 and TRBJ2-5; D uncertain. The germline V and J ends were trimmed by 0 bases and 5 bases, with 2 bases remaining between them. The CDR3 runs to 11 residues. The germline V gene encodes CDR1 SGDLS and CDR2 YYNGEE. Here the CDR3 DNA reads TGTGCCAGCAGCGTAGATGAGACCCAGTACTTC. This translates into CASSVDETQYF.

CDR3 nucleotides: TGTGCCAGCAGCTTAGGCGGGAGTGACTCCTACGAGCAGTACTTC. This sequence encodes CASSLGGSDSYEQYF. The rearrangement links TRBV11-3 to TRBJ2-7; TRBD2 matches 7 bases. This CDR3 spans 15 amino acids. Trimming removed 1 base from V and 0 bases from J; junction bases left unmatched: 3. Germline lookup yields CDR1 SGHNT and CDR2 YENEEA. Complete variable domain (other parts from reference TRBV11-3 and TRBJ2-7): EAGVVQSPRYKIIEKKQPVAFWCNPISGHNTLYWYLQNLGQGPELLIRYENEEAVDDSQLPKDRFSAERLKGVDSTLKIQPAELGDSAVYLCASSLGGSDSYEQYFGPGTRLTVT.

CDR3 nucleotide sequence: TGTGCCAGCAGTTACCCTACAAGGGGACTTACCCGCACTGAAGCTTTCTTT. This sequence encodes CASSYPTRGLTRTEAFF. This chain uses TRBV6-2 or TRBV6-3 with TRBJ1-1; D is possibly TRBD1 (5 bases). The V gene lost 2 bases and the J gene lost 4 bases, with 20 bases spanning the gap. Germline V gene lookup returns CDR1 MNHEY and CDR2 SVGEGT. This CDR3 region has 17 residues.

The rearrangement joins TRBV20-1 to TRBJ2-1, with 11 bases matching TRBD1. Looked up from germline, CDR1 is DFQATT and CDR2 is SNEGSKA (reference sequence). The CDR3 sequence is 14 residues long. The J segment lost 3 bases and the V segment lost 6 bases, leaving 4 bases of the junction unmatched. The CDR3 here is CSATGTGGYNEQFF. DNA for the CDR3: TGCAGTGCAACCGGGACAGGGGGCTACAATGAGCAGTTCTTC.

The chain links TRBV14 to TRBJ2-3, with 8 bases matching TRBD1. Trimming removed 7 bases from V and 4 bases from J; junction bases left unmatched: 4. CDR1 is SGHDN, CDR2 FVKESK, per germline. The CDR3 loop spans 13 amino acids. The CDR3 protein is CASNQGAADTQYF. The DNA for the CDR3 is TGTGCCAGCAACCAGGGGGCTGCAGATACGCAGTATTTT.

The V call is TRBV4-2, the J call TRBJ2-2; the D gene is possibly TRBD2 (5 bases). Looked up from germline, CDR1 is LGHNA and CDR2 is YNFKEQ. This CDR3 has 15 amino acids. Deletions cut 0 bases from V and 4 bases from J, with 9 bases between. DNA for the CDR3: TGTGCCAGCAGCCAAGATGTGCTAGCCACCGGGGAGCTGTTTTTT. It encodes CASSQDVLATGELFF.

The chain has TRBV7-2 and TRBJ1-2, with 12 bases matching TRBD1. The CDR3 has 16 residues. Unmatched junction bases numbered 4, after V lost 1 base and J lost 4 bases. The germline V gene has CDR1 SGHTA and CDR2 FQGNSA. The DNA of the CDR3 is TGTGCCAGCAGCTTAGGGGACAGGGGGCGCAGCTATGGCTACACCTTC. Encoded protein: CASSLGDRGRSYGYTF.

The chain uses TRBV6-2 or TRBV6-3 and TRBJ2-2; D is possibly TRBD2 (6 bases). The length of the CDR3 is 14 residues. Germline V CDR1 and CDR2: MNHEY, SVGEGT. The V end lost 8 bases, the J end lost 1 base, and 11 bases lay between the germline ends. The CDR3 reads CASGGVLNTGELFF. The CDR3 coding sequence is TGTGCCAGCGGCGGGGTTTTGAACACCGGGGAGCTGTTTTTT.

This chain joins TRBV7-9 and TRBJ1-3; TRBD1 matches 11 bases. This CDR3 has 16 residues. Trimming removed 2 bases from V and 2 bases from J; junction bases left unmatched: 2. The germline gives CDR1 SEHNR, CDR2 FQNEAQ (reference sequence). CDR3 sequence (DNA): TGTGCCAGCAGCTTATGGACAGGGGGCGCTGGAAACACCATATATTTT. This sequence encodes CASSLWTGGAGNTIYF.

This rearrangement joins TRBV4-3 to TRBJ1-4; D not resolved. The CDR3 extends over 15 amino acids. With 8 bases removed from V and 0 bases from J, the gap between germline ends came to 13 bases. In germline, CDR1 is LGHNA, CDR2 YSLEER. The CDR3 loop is CASGTRLATNEKLFF. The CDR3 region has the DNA TGCGCCAGCGGCACACGACTGGCAACTAATGAAAAACTGTTTTTT.

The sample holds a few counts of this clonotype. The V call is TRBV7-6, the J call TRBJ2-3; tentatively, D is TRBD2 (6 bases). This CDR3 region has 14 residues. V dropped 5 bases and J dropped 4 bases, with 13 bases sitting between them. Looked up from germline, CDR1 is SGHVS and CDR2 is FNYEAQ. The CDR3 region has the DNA TGTGCCAGCAGCAAAGAGGGGACTTCAGATACGCAGTATTTT. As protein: CASSKEGTSDTQYF. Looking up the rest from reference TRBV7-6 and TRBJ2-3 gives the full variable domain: GAGVSQSPRYKVTKRGQDVALRCDPISGHVSLYWYRQALGQGPEFLTYFNYEAQQDKSGLPNDRFSAERPEGSISTLTIQRTEQRDSAMYRCASSKEGTSDTQYFGPGTRLTVL.

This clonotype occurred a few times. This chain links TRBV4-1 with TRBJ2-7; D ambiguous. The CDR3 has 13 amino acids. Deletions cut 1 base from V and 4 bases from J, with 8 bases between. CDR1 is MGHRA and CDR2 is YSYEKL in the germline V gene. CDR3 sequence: CASSQANTYEQYF. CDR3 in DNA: TGCGCCAGCAGCCAAGCCAACACGTACGAGCAGTACTTC.

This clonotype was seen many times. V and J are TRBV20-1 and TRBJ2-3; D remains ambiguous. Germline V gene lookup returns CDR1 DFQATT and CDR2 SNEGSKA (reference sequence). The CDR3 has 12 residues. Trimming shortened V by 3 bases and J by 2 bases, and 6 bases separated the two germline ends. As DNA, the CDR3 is TGCAGTGCTAGCCAGGCCACAGATACGCAGTATTTT. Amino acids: CSASQATDTQYF.

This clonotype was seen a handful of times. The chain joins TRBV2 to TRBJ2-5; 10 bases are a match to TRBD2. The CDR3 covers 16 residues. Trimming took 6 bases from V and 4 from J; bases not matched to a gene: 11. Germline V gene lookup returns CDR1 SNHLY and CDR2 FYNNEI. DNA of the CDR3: TGTGCCAGCAGCAAAGACGGACTAGCGGTAGTAGAGACCCAGTACTTC. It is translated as CASSKDGLAVVETQYF.

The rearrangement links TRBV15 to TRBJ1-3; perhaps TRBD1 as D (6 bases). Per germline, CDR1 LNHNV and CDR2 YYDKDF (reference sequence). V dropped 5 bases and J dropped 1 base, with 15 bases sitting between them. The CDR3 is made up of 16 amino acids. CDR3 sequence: CATSALGGFSGNTIYF. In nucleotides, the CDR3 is TGTGCCACCAGCGCTCTAGGGGGGTTTTCTGGAAACACCATATATTTT.

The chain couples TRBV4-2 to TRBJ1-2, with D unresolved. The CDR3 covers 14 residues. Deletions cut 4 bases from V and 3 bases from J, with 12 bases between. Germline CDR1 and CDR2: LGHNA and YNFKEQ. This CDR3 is CASSPVGKDYGYTF. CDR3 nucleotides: TGTGCCAGCAGCCCGGTCGGGAAGGACTATGGCTACACCTTC.

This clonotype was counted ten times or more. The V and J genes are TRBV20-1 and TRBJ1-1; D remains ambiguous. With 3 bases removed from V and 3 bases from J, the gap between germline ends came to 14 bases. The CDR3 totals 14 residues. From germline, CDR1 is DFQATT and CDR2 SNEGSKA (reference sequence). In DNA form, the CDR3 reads TGCAGTGCTAGTCGGTCAGACGGCGACACTGAAGCTTTCTTT. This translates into CSASRSDGDTEAFF.